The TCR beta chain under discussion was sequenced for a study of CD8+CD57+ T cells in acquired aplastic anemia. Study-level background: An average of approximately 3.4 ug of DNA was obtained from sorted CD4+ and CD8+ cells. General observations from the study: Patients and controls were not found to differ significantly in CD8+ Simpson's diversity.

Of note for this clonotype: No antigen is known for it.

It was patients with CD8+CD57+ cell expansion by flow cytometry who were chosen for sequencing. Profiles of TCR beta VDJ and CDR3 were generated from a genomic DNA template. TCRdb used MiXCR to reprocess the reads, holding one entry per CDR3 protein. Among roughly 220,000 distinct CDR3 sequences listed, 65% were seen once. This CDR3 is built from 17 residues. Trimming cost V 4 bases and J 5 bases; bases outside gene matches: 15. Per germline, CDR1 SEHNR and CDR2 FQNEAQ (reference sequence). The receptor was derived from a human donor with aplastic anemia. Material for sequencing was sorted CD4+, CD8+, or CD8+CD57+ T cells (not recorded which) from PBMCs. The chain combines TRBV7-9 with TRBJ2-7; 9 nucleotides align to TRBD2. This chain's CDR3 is CASSWGGGRAGFDEQYF. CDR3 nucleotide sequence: TGTGCCAGCAGCTGGGGGGGCGGGAGGGCAGGGTTCGACGAGCAGTACTTC.